A single sample gave rise to the 23 T cell receptor beta chains below, sequenced in a study of T cell responses to AZD1222 COVID-19 vaccine. Libraries were prepared by immunoSEQ multiplex PCR; TCRdb keeps only in-frame clonotypes and omits some of them. The data contain roughly 150,000 clones, about 92% of them singletons. This specimen was peripheral blood, taken on day 0 of AZD1222 vaccination. The receptor source for this set is an adult in good health.

V is TRBV27 and J is TRBJ1-1; 7 bases are shared with TRBD1. Germline CDR1 MNHEY, CDR2 SMNVEV (reference sequence). CDR3 length equals 17 residues. V lost 1 base and J lost 1; bases outside the gene matches: 9. CDR3 DNA sequence: TGTGCCAGCAGTTTATTCTTTATGGGACAGCCGAACACTGAAGCTTTCTTT. This codes for CASSLFFMGQPNTEAFF.

The chain employs TRBV4-1 and TRBJ1-2, with D maybe TRBD1 (5 bases). The CDR3 spans 15 residues. In germline, CDR1 is MGHRA, CDR2 YSYEKL. The V gene lost 0 bases and the J gene lost 8 bases, with 16 bases spanning the gap. DNA for the CDR3: TGCGCCAGCAGCCAAGATGCAGGCAGGGAGAGAGGCTACACCTTC. It specifies CASSQDAGRERGYTF.

In this sample, this clone turned up once. V gene TRBV6-5 combines with J gene TRBJ1-1, with 7 bases that match TRBD1. The V segment lost 2 bases and the J segment 5 bases; nucleotides outside the gene matches: 5. This CDR3 is built from 14 residues. CDR1 is MNHEY, CDR2 SVGAGI, per germline. CDR3 region: CASSYRGLMTEAFF. In DNA, the CDR3 is TGTGCCAGCAGTTACAGGGGGCTAATGACTGAAGCTTTCTTT.

V and J are TRBV28 and TRBJ1-2; 7 bases match TRBD1. There are 13 residues in the CDR3. The germline CDR1 and CDR2 sequences are MDHEN and SYDVKM. The J segment lost 2 bases and the V segment lost 10 bases, leaving 7 bases of the junction unmatched. The CDR3 sequence is CAINTGDNYGYTF. The CDR3 DNA is TGTGCCATTAATACAGGGGACAACTATGGCTACACCTTC.

The chain recombines TRBV27 with TRBJ1-1; 10 nucleotides match TRBD1. CDR3 size: 14 residues. Trimming took 5 bases from V and 8 from J; bases not matched to a gene: 8. Germline V lookup: CDR1 MNHEY, CDR2 SMNVEV (reference sequence). The CDR3 is CASSDRPTGGEAFF. The CDR3 DNA follows: TGTGCCAGCAGTGATAGGCCGACAGGGGGCGAAGCTTTCTTT.

The chain has TRBV16 and TRBJ2-5; D not certain. V was trimmed by 0 bases and J by 2 bases, leaving 1 base between them. The CDR3 consists of 12 residues. Germline values: CDR1 KGHSY, CDR2 FQNENV. This CDR3 is CASSQSQETQYF. The CDR3, as DNA: TGTGCCAGCAGCCAATCACAAGAGACCCAGTACTTC.

The chain has TRBV19 and TRBJ1-1, with D maybe TRBD1 (6 bases). The CDR3 sequence is 11 residues long. Germline CDR1 LNHDA, CDR2 SQIVND (reference sequence). V was clipped by 1 base and J by 11 bases, with 8 bases between them. The DNA for the CDR3 is TGTGCCAGTAGTATAGGTACAGGGGCTTTCTTT. Translation gives CASSIGTGAFF.

The V and J genes are TRBV4-1 and TRBJ1-2; D not resolved. V was pared by 3 bases and J by 2 bases, with 10 bases between. The CDR3 is 14 residues long. Germline V gives CDR1 MGHRA, CDR2 YSYEKL. The CDR3 DNA follows: TGCGCCAGCAGCCAGATGACGATGAACTATGGCTACACCTTC. Its protein product is CASSQMTMNYGYTF.

The sample holds one count of this clone. This chain joins TRBV6-5 and TRBJ1-4; a possible D gene is TRBD1 (5 bases). In germline, CDR1 is MNHEY, CDR2 SVGAGI. The CDR3 is made up of 13 amino acids. V gave up 8 bases and J gave up 4 bases, with 11 bases separating them. In nucleotides, the CDR3 is TGTGCCAGCCGAAGGGACCGTAATGAAAAACTGTTTTTT. The encoded protein is CASRRDRNEKLFF.

This CDR3 reads CASSPRDRQLGETQYF. Here the CDR3 DNA reads TGTGCCAGCAGCCCCAGGGACCGCCAATTGGGAGAGACCCAGTACTTC. The genes are TRBV14 and TRBJ2-5; tentatively, D is TRBD1 or TRBD2 (5 bases each). Trimming shortened V by 4 bases and J by 4 bases, and 19 bases separated the two germline ends. The V gene's germline CDR1 is SGHDN and CDR2 FVKESK. There are 16 residues in the CDR3.

The chain couples TRBV4-1 to TRBJ1-2, with D tentatively TRBD1 (6 bases). The CDR3 contains 15 residues. Germline lookup yields CDR1 MGHRA and CDR2 YSYEKL. V gave up 1 base and J gave up 7 bases, with 16 bases separating them. CDR3 coding DNA: TGCGCCAGCAGCCAAGTGTCCGCCAGGGGATTTGGCTACACCTTC. Translating it yields CASSQVSARGFGYTF.

The chain is built from TRBV19 and TRBJ1-5, with 7 nucleotides matching TRBD1. CDR1 is LNHDA and CDR2 is SQIVND in the germline V gene (reference sequence). The CDR3 is 14 amino acids. After removal of 2 bases from V and 6 bases from J, the junction contained 4 bases not matched to a gene. Here the CDR3 DNA reads TGTGCCAGTAGTATATTGGCAGGGGGTCAGCCCCAGCATTTT. As protein: CASSILAGGQPQHF.

The chain recombines TRBV5-6 with TRBJ2-7, with D possibly called TRBD1 or TRBD2 (5 bases each). Germline CDR1 is SGHDT and CDR2 is YYEEEE. This CDR3 is 17 amino acids long. V was pared by 2 bases and J by 0 bases, with 18 bases between. CDR3 sequence (DNA): TGTGCCAGCAGCTTTCTGTTCAGGACGGGGCTCTCCTACGAGCAGTACTTC. This sequence encodes CASSFLFRTGLSYEQYF.

This chain connects TRBV6-5 to TRBJ1-5; tentatively, D is TRBD1 (5 bases). CDR1 is MNHEY and CDR2 is SVGAGI in the germline V gene. V gave up 7 bases and J gave up 3 bases, with 7 bases separating them. The CDR3 runs to 12 residues. The DNA for the CDR3 is TGTGCCAGCACGACAGACAATCAGCCCCAGCATTTT. Translated: CASTTDNQPQHF.

The chain uses TRBV12-5 and TRBJ1-6; 8 bases are a match to TRBD1. CDR3 length: 16 amino acids. V shed 0 bases and J 7 bases; nucleotides not matched to a gene: 5. CDR1 is LGHNT and CDR2 is FRNRAP in the germline V gene. The CDR3 DNA follows: TGTGCTAGTGGTTTGGTAAGGGCAGGGGGCAATTCACCCCTCCACTTT. Protein sequence: CASGLVRAGGNSPLHF.

CDR3 in DNA: TGCGCCAGCAGCGAGACCGGGACGGCGTGGGAATTCCTCCACTTT. Its protein is CASSETGTAWEFLHF. This chain connects TRBV4-1 to TRBJ1-6, with TRBD1 as a possible D gene (5 bases). Germline values: CDR1 MGHRA, CDR2 YSYEKL. V shed 5 bases and J shed 15 bases, with 23 bases lying between them. This CDR3 contains 15 residues.

The V gene is TRBV3-1 (or the pseudogene TRBV3-2), the J gene TRBJ1-2; D gene unclear. The CDR3 runs 13 residues. V was trimmed by 5 bases and J by 4 bases, leaving 11 bases between them. The germline V gene has CDR1 LGHDT and CDR2 YNNKEL (reference sequence). CDR3 DNA: TGTGCCAGCAGCTACGACTCCGTCTATGGCTACACCTTC. It translates to CASSYDSVYGYTF.

The sample holds one count of this clone. The chain combines TRBV7-9 with TRBJ1-1; no firm D call. Germline V gene lookup returns CDR1 SEHNR and CDR2 FQNEAQ (reference sequence). V was pared by 5 bases and J by 11 bases, with 12 bases between. This CDR3 spans 11 amino acids. The CDR3 DNA reads as TGTGCCAGCAGCCGCACCCAGGCGGCTTTCTTT. Protein: CASSRTQAAFF.

This clone was seen a single time. The chain carries TRBV27 and TRBJ2-5; D may be TRBD1 or TRBD2 (6 bases each). Trimming left V 5 bases short and J 5 bases short, with 21 bases between. The CDR3 runs to 16 residues. Germline-derived CDR1 and CDR2 are MNHEY and SMNVEV (reference sequence). Here the CDR3 DNA reads TGTGCCAGCAGTCACCAACTCAGGGGAGGAGGGGAGACCCAGTACTTC. The encoded protein is CASSHQLRGGGETQYF.

CDR3 residues: CASSSVDSHNQPQHF. The CDR3 DNA reads TGTGCCAGCAGCTCCGTTGACAGCCACAATCAGCCCCAGCATTTT. V usage is TRBV5-8 and J usage is TRBJ1-5; perhaps TRBD1 as D (5 bases). Trimming took 3 bases from V and 3 from J, leaving 13 bases between them. The CDR3 runs to 15 residues. Germline V CDR1 and CDR2: SGHTS, YDEGEE.

The gene calls are TRBV28 and TRBJ2-7; no definite D call. CDR1 MDHEN and CDR2 SYDVKM come from the germline V gene. CDR3 length: 15 residues. Trimming removed 4 bases from V and 7 bases from J, with 20 bases in between. The CDR3 loop is CASSSPGATPEEQYF. The CDR3 DNA reads TGTGCCAGCAGTTCCCCGGGTGCCACCCCGGAGGAGCAGTACTTC.

This chain uses TRBV29-1 with TRBJ2-3; TRBD1 matches 8 bases. Losses at the gene ends were 6 bases for V and 1 base for J; bases not matched to a gene: 9. CDR3 length: 15 residues. CDR1 SQVTM and CDR2 ANQGSEA come from the germline V gene. This CDR3 is CSVADRGGGTDTQYF. As DNA, the CDR3 is TGCAGCGTCGCCGACAGGGGTGGGGGCACAGATACGCAGTATTTT.

CDR3 in amino acids: CASSLGGTNEKLFF. The DNA for the CDR3 is TGTGCCAGCAGCTTGGGGGGTACTAATGAAAAACTGTTTTTT. This rearrangement joins TRBV5-4 to TRBJ1-4; D is unresolved. Trimming shortened V by 0 bases and J by 2 bases, and 5 bases separated the two germline ends. In germline, CDR1 is SGHNT, CDR2 YYREEE (reference sequence). This CDR3 region has 14 residues.